This T cell receptor (delta chain) was profiled in a study of gamma-delta chains in newborns, infants, children. Overall study: Innate gammadelta T cells reportedly expand polyclonally right after birth, driven by microbial exposure, per the title.

This CDR3 is built from 15 residues. The germline V gene has CDR1 GEAIGNYY and CDR2 EKD. V was shortened by 0 bases and J by 3 bases, with 10 bases between the two germline ends. TCRdb ran CATT on the reads. The sample shows about 15,000 delta-chain clones, approximately 7% of them seen only once. This clone has more than one count but fewer than ten. Distinct nucleotide sequences in the sample also encode this CDR3. The receptor comes from a child who was a newborn, infant or young child, either healthy, febrile or measles-vaccinated (not recorded which). V is TRDV2 and J is TRDJ2; maybe TRDD3 (6 bases). Material: blood. This chain's CDR3 is CACDTVGDVTAQLFF. CDR3 sequence (DNA): TGTGCCTGTGACACCGTTGGGGATGTGACAGCACAACTCTTCTTT.